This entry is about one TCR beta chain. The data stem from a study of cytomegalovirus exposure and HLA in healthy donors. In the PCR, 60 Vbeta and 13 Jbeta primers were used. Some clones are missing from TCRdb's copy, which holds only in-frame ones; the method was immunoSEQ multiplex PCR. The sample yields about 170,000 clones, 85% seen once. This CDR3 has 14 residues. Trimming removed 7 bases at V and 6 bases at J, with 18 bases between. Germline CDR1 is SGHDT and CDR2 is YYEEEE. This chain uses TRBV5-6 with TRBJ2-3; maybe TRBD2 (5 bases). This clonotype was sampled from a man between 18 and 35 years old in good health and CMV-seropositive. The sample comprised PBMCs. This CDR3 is CASGARSGSDTQYF. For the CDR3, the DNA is TGTGCCAGCGGCGCGAGGTCGGGGTCGGATACGCAGTATTTT.